This is a list of T cell receptor beta chains from one sample in a study of cytotoxic CD8 clonotypes in ibrutinib-treated CLL. The table came from immunoSEQ multiplex PCR; TCRdb's copy has only in-frame clones and leaves some out. The table includes about 130,000 clones, 75% to 85% detected once. Sequenced here: PBMCs, sampled after 12 months of ibrutinib treatment. The receptors originated from a human donor with chronic lymphocytic leukemia. The CDR3 runs from the conserved cysteine through the conserved F or W. D genes are given only for firm matches. The size field is filled for only some rows; it gives once, few, many or a size class.

len,d_gene,j_gene,abundance,v_gene,CDR3aa,CDR3nt
14,TRBD1,TRBJ1-1,NA,TRBV29-1,CSVEDHRGRKEAFF,TGCAGCGTTGAAGATCACAGGGGGCGAAAAGAAGCTTTCTTT
13,NA,TRBJ2-2,few,TRBV28,CASSLGAPGELFF,TGTGCCAGCAGTTTAGGGGCGCCGGGGGAGCTGTTTTTT
14,NA,TRBJ2-7,NA,TRBV6-5,CASSLTASSYEQYF,TGTGCCAGCAGTTTAACAGCCAGCTCCTACGAGCAGTACTTC
19,TRBD2,TRBJ2-3,NA,TRBV18,CASSLAYPTLAGGTDTQYF,TGTGCCAGCTCACTCGCGTACCCCACTCTAGCGGGAGGTACAGATACGCAGTATTTT
12,NA,TRBJ1-5,NA,TRBV6-1,CASIGIGQPQHF,TGTGCCAGCATAGGTATTGGTCAGCCCCAGCATTTT
16,TRBD1,TRBJ2-7,NA,TRBV6-5,CASSYSSPGQGYEQYF,TGTGCCAGCAGTTACTCGAGCCCGGGACAGGGTTACGAGCAGTACTTC
14,TRBD1,TRBJ1-1,NA,TRBV7-8,CASSLEGAGTEAFF,TGTGCCAGCAGCCTTGAGGGGGCCGGTACTGAAGCTTTCTTT
12,TRBD1,TRBJ2-5,NA,TRBV29-1,CSVHGQGETQYF,TGCAGCGTCCACGGACAGGGAGAGACCCAGTACTTC
16,NA,TRBJ1-2,NA,TRBV18,CASSPPGRTTNYGYTF,TGTGCCAGCTCACCACCGGGGAGGACCACTAACTATGGCTACACCTTC
15,TRBD1,TRBJ1-4,NA,TRBV7-2,CASSLIGTDNEKLFF,TGTGCCAGCAGCCTAATCGGGACAGATAATGAAAAACTGTTTTTT
16,NA,TRBJ1-4,NA,TRBV18,CASSPQGKSDNEKLFF,TGTGCCAGCTCACCACAGGGGAAGAGTGATAATGAAAAACTGTTTTTT
16,NA,TRBJ1-2,once,TRBV4-1,CASSRGEGQTFYGYTF,TGCGCCAGCAGCCGGGGGGAAGGACAGACCTTCTATGGCTACACCTTC
15,NA,TRBJ1-1,NA,TRBV28,CASILGGGPHTEAFF,TGTGCCAGCATCCTCGGCGGCGGGCCGCACACTGAAGCTTTCTTT
16,NA,TRBJ2-1,NA,TRBV11-2,CASSLESRSSYNEQFF,TGTGCCAGCAGCTTAGAAAGCAGGAGCTCCTACAATGAGCAGTTCTTC